This TCR beta chain was sequenced during a study of human T cells and chemical hapten exposure. About the research overall: TCR yield per sample varied, mainly due to pooled library volumes. Overall study results and limits: Those TCRs sitting above 1 in 1000 frequency stayed the same with DPC sensitization.

This clonotype appeared many times. Its specificity is unknown. Unique molecular identifiers were linked by the library to individual cDNA molecules. In the authors' workflow: Samples ranged from about 23,224 to 690,600 TCRs, with a median of roughly 96,000. TCRdb re-analysed the 5' RACE reads in MiXCR, keeping a single row per CDR3 protein. The authors' filters were not applied to this entry. Of about 81,000 distinct CDR3 sequences listed, about 8% were seen once; the top ten hold under 2.5%. It was unfractionated whole blood from which total RNA was extracted. Germline CDR1 is SNHLY and CDR2 is FYNNEI. The V gene end was trimmed by 6 bases and the J gene end by 4 bases; junction bases not matched to a gene: 5. The CDR3 loop spans 14 amino acids.

The rearrangement joins TRBV2 to TRBJ2-7; 11 positions agree with TRBD1. This TCR was recovered from a male donor in good health. DNA for the CDR3: TGTGCCAGCAGGGCCGGGACAGGGGGTTACGAGCAGTACTTC. Protein sequence: CASRAGTGGYEQYF.